This record covers a single T cell receptor (beta chain). The antigen remains undetermined. This entry comes from a study of cytotoxic CD8 clonotypes in ibrutinib-treated CLL. The wider study: IGHV unmutated under 18; relapsed/refractory 10 to 11; treatment-naive more than 14.

Clones were read by immunoSEQ multiplex PCR, and TCRdb kept only the in-frame ones, dropping some. The table shows 150,000 or so clones, with 70% to 85% occurring only once. The CDR3 extends over 14 amino acids. With 5 bases clipped from V and 7 bases from J, the junction kept 4 bases outside the gene matches. CDR1 and CDR2 from the germline V gene are MNHEY and SVGAGI. Broader study findings: Rising at ibrutinib response, clonality subsequently fell back toward baseline at progression.

The input for sequencing was PBMCs, taken after 24 months of ibrutinib treatment. This sequence originates from a human donor with chronic lymphocytic leukemia. The genes are TRBV6-5 and TRBJ2-1; 11 positions match TRBD2. CDR3 DNA: TGTGCCAGCAGTCCCCGGACTAGCGGGAATGAGCAGTTCTTC. It specifies CASSPRTSGNEQFF.